This T cell receptor (beta chain) was sequenced during a study of OX40 agonist ivuxolimab in advanced cancers. About the study: Recorded diagnoses for dose-escalation patients were hepatocellular carcinoma, melanoma, renal cell or head and neck cancer.

As to this clone: No antigen is known for it.

The study's findings and limits: With doses of 0.1 to 3.0 mg/kg, CD4+ and CD8+ blood T cells had undergone clonal expansion by week 6.

Assay used: immunoSEQ multiplex PCR; TCRdb lists only in-frame clones, some missing. The sample consists of approximately 73,000 clones, more than 80% of them appearing once. The V and J ends lost 4 bases and 2 bases respectively, with 3 bases between them. In germline, CDR1 is ENHRY, CDR2 SYGVKD. This CDR3 has 12 amino acids. Autoimmune disease history or systemic immunosuppression meant exclusion. This TCR was recovered from an adult with an advanced solid tumor such as melanoma, head and neck, liver or kidney cancer. The chain employs TRBV10-3 and TRBJ2-1; D remains ambiguous. The material sequenced was CD4+ or CD8+ T cells sorted from blood, taken in a trial of the OX40 agonist ivuxolimab. The CDR3 DNA reads as TGTGCCATCAGTGGAACCTACAATGAGCAGTTCTTC. This gives the protein CAISGTYNEQFF.